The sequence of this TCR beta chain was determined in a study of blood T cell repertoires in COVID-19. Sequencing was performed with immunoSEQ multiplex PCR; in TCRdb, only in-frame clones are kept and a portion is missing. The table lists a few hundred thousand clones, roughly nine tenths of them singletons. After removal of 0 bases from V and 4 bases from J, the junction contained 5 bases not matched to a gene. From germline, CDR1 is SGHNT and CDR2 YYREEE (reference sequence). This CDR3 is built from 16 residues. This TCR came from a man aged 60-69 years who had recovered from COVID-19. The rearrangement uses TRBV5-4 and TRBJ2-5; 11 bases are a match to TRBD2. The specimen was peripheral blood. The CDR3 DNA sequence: TGTGCCAGCAGCTTGGGGGCTAGCGGGGGGTTAGAGACCCAGTACTTC. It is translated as CASSLGASGGLETQYF.